The clone carrying this T cell receptor beta chain was picked up many times. The time point was: blood at routine non-recurrence follow-up after resection. Every cDNA TCR molecule received its own unique molecular identifier. From the 5' RACE reads, TCRdb called clonotypes with MiXCR, one entry per CDR3 protein. In the table there are around 2,800 distinct CDR3 sequences, about 20% of which are singletons. Per the germline V gene, CDR1 is SGHDT and CDR2 is YYEEEE. With 4 bases clipped from V and 2 bases from J, the junction kept 10 bases outside the gene matches. The CDR3 loop spans 16 amino acids. This entry comes from a study of spatial heterogeneity in lung cancer.

The clonotype was recovered from a male donor with early-stage non-small cell lung cancer. The sample was PBMCs, taken at follow-up. The chain combines TRBV5-6 with TRBJ2-5, with 8 bases that match TRBD2. The CDR3 protein is CASSREGLWGQETQYF. The CDR3 DNA follows: TGTGCCAGCAGCCGGGAGGGATTATGGGGGCAAGAGACCCAGTACTTC.